The 27 T cell receptor beta chains presented below share a single source sample, sequenced in a study of tumor-infiltrating lymphocytes in primary liver carcinoma. Between roughly 20 and 31 mg of unsorted bulk tissue served as the source from which RNA and DNA were co-extracted. TCR beta cDNA came from 400 to 500 ng total RNA, primed with a constant-region primer. Three nested multiplex PCR rounds, a slightly modified ARM-PCR, produced the libraries for TCR beta. It was with TRBV1-TRBV30 forward primers and a C-beta reverse primer that the first two PCR rounds were run, at about 10 cycles each. TCRdb ran MiXCR on the multiplex PCR reads and lists one entry per CDR3 protein. The profile covers around 120,000 distinct CDR3 sequences, with roughly 69% appearing a single time and around 9% taken by the ten largest. The sequencing sample was made of liver tumor tissue from sampling region 1. Subset denoted: tumor region T1, superior pole. All receptors derive from a woman aged 55-75 years with primary liver carcinoma and hepatitis B virus infection.

The chain is built from TRBV5-6 and TRBJ2-1; D not certain. The germline V gene encodes CDR1 SGHDT and CDR2 YYEEEE. The CDR3 has 13 amino acids. V was trimmed by 0 bases and J by 12 bases, leaving 13 bases between them. The CDR3 reads CASSLGGNYGQFF. In DNA form, the CDR3 reads TGTGCCAGCAGCTTGGGAGGAAACTACGGGCAGTTCTTC.

Remarks on this clonotype: The final CDR3 position lacks the conserved phenylalanine or tryptophan, pointing to a likely read error. V and J are TRBV11-1 and TRBJ2-2; a weak D match, TRBD2 (6 bases). This CDR3 region has 15 residues. Germline V gene data show CDR1 as SGHAT and CDR2 as FQDESV (reference sequence). CDR3 nucleotide sequence: TGTGCCAGCAGCTTGAGGGCCGGGGGACCCGGGGAACTGTTTCTT. Amino acids: CASSLRAGGPGELFL.

To note about this clonotype: One junction end does not reproduce the germline sequence, and a read error may be involved. The rearrangement links TRBV7-8 to TRBJ2-7; D is perhaps TRBD2 (5 bases). The V gene's germline CDR1 is SGHVS and CDR2 FQNEAQ. CDR3 length: 15 residues. The CDR3, as DNA: TGTGCCAGGAGCTTAGAACTAACGGGGTACAACGAGCACTACTTC. Its translation: CARSLELTGYNEHYF.

There are many counts of this clonotype. The rearrangement uses TRBV12-3 or TRBV12-4 and TRBJ2-3, with 9 nucleotides matching TRBD2. Losses at the gene ends were 1 base for V and 6 bases for J; bases not matched to a gene: 11. This CDR3 is 17 amino acids long. The chain's CDR3 is CASSLELLAGPPDTQYF. For the CDR3, the DNA is TGTGCCAGCAGTTTAGAGTTACTAGCGGGCCCCCCGGATACGCAGTATTTT.

As regards this clonotype: Given a much more abundant clone one base away, this may be a read error. The chain links TRBV12-3 or TRBV12-4 to TRBJ1-2, with D perhaps matching TRBD1 (6 bases). This CDR3 is built from 13 residues. This CDR3 reads CANSLRGGRGYTF. CDR3 bases: TGTGCCAACAGTTTGAGGGGGGGTCGTGGCTACACCTTC.

Remarks on this clonotype: The final CDR3 position lacks the conserved phenylalanine or tryptophan, pointing to a likely read error. The limits of the CDR3 on the DNA are not certain, so only TCRdb's listed CDR3 is given. The chain couples TRBV6-5 to TRBJ2-7; no check of the table's D call, TRBD2, against the DNA was made. The germline CDR1 and CDR2 sequences are MNHEY and SVGAGI. Counting both end residues, the CDR3 totals 13 amino acids. The CDR3 sequence is CASRLAGRYEQYL.

The chain joins TRBV11-1 to TRBJ2-7, with D perhaps TRBD1 or TRBD2 (6 bases each). The CDR3 loop spans 15 amino acids. Germline CDR1 reads SGHAT; CDR2 reads FQDESV (reference sequence). The CDR3 spells CTSSPWTAGLREQYF. In DNA form, the CDR3 reads TGTACTAGCAGCCCTTGGACAGCAGGACTACGCGAGCAGTACTTC.

Only one count was recorded for this clonotype. Being one base from a much bigger clone, this may be a read error. This chain joins TRBV10-2 and TRBJ1-1; D uncertain. Germline-derived CDR1 and CDR2 are WSHSY and SAAADI. CDR3 length: 14 amino acids. V was cut by 10 bases and J by 4 bases, with 19 bases left in between. DNA for the CDR3: TGCGCCAACAGCCAAGATCGGGTGATCACTGAAGCTTTCTTT. It encodes CANSQDRVITEAFF.

Note on this clonotype: Lacking the conserved final phenylalanine or tryptophan, this CDR3 likely reflects a read error. J is TRBJ2-1 and V is TRBV7-8, with 9 bases lining up with TRBD2. V was pared by 6 bases and J by 8 bases, with 11 bases of the junction left unmatched. Per germline, CDR1 SGHVS and CDR2 FQNEAQ. The CDR3 runs 15 residues. The CDR3 spells CASRYGTSWTHEQFS. The CDR3 bases are TGTGCCAGCAGATACGGGACTAGCTGGACTCATGAGCAGTTCTCC.

This sequence joins TRBV10-2 and TRBJ1-6; D is uncertain. V lost 6 bases, J lost 12 bases, and 18 bases lay in between. Looked up from germline, CDR1 is WSHSY and CDR2 is SAAADI. CDR3 length: 14 residues. CDR3 residues: CASRSGQCYLPLHF. The CDR3 DNA reads as TGCGCCAGCAGATCTGGGCAGTGTTATTTACCCCTCCACTTT.

The rearrangement uses TRBV11-2 and TRBJ2-5; D possibly corresponds to TRBD1 (7 bases). Trimming removed 3 bases from V and 4 bases from J, with 21 bases in between. Germline values: CDR1 SGHAT, CDR2 FQNNGV. The length of the CDR3 is 17 residues. The CDR3 nucleotides read TGTGCCAGCAGCTTTTCCGTAGCGGACAGGTACCGAGAGACCCAGTACTTC. Its translation: CASSFSVADRYRETQYF.

For this clonotype: This may come from a read error, since a much larger clone is one base off. This rearrangement joins TRBV12-3 or TRBV12-4 to TRBJ2-7; tentatively, D is TRBD1 (6 bases). V was cut by 10 bases and J by 4 bases, with 17 bases left in between. The CDR3 is 13 amino acids. In DNA, the CDR3 is TGTGCCAACAGCCCACAGGGTTTTTACGAGCAGTACTTC. Residues: CANSPQGFYEQYF.

This clonotype has only a few counts. Possible read error: a much larger clone is one base away. The chain's CDR3 is CANSYLGEGRGNEQFF. The DNA for the CDR3 is TGTGCCAACAGTTACCTCGGGGAGGGAAGGGGAAATGAGCAGTTCTTC. This chain connects TRBV6-5 to TRBJ2-1, with 7 bases aligning to TRBD2. The CDR3 has 16 residues. Germline V gene lookup returns CDR1 MNHEY and CDR2 SVGAGI.

A word on this clonotype: Given a much more abundant clone one base away, this may be a read error. Here the CDR3 omits its conserved ending phenylalanine or tryptophan, so a read error is the likely source. The J gene is TRBJ2-2, the V gene TRBV7-9; no clear D. The CDR3 runs 13 residues. The V end lost 5 bases, the J end lost 4 bases, and 8 bases lay between the germline ends. Germline-derived CDR1 and CDR2 are SEHNR and FQNEAQ (reference sequence). CDR3 bases: TGTGCCAGCAGCACCGGACGCACCGGGGAGCTGTTTCTT. This sequence encodes CASSTGRTGELFL.

About this clonotype itself: Being one base from a much bigger clone, this may be a read error. The V and J genes are TRBV6-5 and TRBJ2-1; TRBD1 or TRBD2 may be the D gene (6 bases each). The V end lost 7 bases, the J end lost 7 bases, and 17 bases lay between the germline ends. This CDR3 has 14 amino acids. Germline-derived CDR1 and CDR2 are MNHEY and SVGAGI. This CDR3 reads CASTMGLGGNEQFF. CDR3 nucleotides: TGTGCCAGCACGATGGGTCTAGGGGGGAATGAGCAGTTCTTC.

Of note for this clonotype: With a much larger clone just one base away, this may be a read error. This chain uses TRBV2 with TRBJ1-1, with D unclear. The CDR3 runs to 12 residues. Germline loops: CDR1 SNHLY, CDR2 FYNNEI. Written as DNA, the CDR3 is TGTGCCAGCAGTGTGGGAGCCACTGAAGCTTACTTT. Translated, it gives CASSVGATEAYF.

In its sample, this clonotype was seen once. This sequence may be a read error, since a much larger clone differs from it by one base. This chain links TRBV29-1 with TRBJ2-2; tentative D call: TRBD2 (5 bases). In germline, CDR1 is SQVTM, CDR2 ANQGSEA. The CDR3 extends over 14 amino acids. The CDR3 region is CSVEGPAKAGELSF. Written as DNA, the CDR3 is TGCAGCGTTGAAGGGCCTGCGAAGGCCGGGGAGCTGTCTTTT.

A remark on this clonotype: At one end the junction does not follow the germline gene, possibly because of a read error. This chain uses TRBV10-2 with TRBJ1-5; 9 bases are a match to TRBD1. CDR3 length equals 14 residues. Germline lookup yields CDR1 WSHSY and CDR2 SAAADI. The CDR3 loop reads CASRRDREGQPQHF. The CDR3 region has the DNA TGCGCCAGCAGACGGGACAGGGAAGGTCAGCCCCAGCATTTC.

Note on this clonotype: This could be a read error, since a much larger clone is one nucleotide away. The conserved phenylalanine or tryptophan is not found at the CDR3 terminus, so this likely reflects a read error. V is TRBV10-3 and J is TRBJ2-3; D not resolved. Between the trimmed V and J ends, which lost 6 bases and 0 bases, there was a span of 10 bases. Per the germline V gene, CDR1 is ENHRY and CDR2 is SYGVKD. This CDR3 has 14 amino acids. The CDR3 protein is CAIRAYGSTDTQYL. The CDR3 DNA reads as TGTGCCATCAGGGCCTACGGCAGCACAGATACGCAGTATTTA.

As for this clonotype: A read error is possible here, since a much larger clone lies one base away. The chain combines TRBV5-1 with TRBJ2-7; tentatively, D is TRBD1 (5 bases). CDR1 is SGHRS and CDR2 is YFSETQ in the germline V gene. Trimming removed 3 bases at V and 3 bases at J, with 10 bases between. This CDR3 region has 13 residues. The CDR3, as DNA: TGCGCCAGCAGCTCGACACAGGACTACGAGCAGTACTTC. Amino acids: CASSSTQDYEQYF.

In regard to this clonotype: The conserved closing phenylalanine or tryptophan is absent in this CDR3, likely reflecting a read error. The chain is built from TRBV19 and TRBJ2-1; 9 bases fit TRBD2. From germline, CDR1 is LNHDA and CDR2 SQIVND (reference sequence). The ends lost 5 bases at V and 8 bases at J; junction bases unmatched: 10. The CDR3 consists of 15 residues. CDR3 in DNA: TGTGCCAGTAGTCATAAGCGGGAGGCGGCGGATGAGCAGTTCCTC. This translates into CASSHKREAADEQFL.

The chain couples TRBV11-1 to TRBJ2-7, with 9 bases lining up with TRBD2. Germline V lookup: CDR1 SGHAT, CDR2 FQDESV (reference sequence). The length of the CDR3 is 16 residues. The ends lost 5 bases at V and 1 base at J; junction bases unmatched: 9. The CDR3 is CASSPAEAGGSYEQYF. The CDR3 DNA is TGTGCCAGCAGCCCGGCGGAAGCGGGAGGATCCTACGAGCAGTACTTC.

Worth noting for this clonotype: The conserved phenylalanine or tryptophan normally closing the CDR3 is absent here, so this likely arose from a read error. The V gene is TRBV6-1, the J gene TRBJ2-5; maybe TRBD2 (6 bases). Trimming left V 3 bases short and J 4 bases short, with 18 bases between. The V gene's germline CDR1 is MNHNS and CDR2 SASEGT. The CDR3 extends over 16 amino acids. This CDR3 is CASSDPTRVYRETQYL. CDR3 sequence (DNA): TGTGCCAGCAGTGACCCGACTAGGGTTTACCGAGAGACCCAGTACCTC.

The genes are TRBV29-1 and TRBJ2-7, with 10 bases lining up with TRBD1. Near its end, the DNA agrees better with TRBJ2-1, so the J call may be wrong. CDR3 length equals 13 residues. The germline CDR1 and CDR2 sequences are SQVTM and ANQGSEA. As DNA, the CDR3 is TGCAGCGTTGATGGGACAGGGGACCACGAGCAGTTCTTC. Protein: CSVDGTGDHEQFF.

On this clonotype itself: A clone one base away is much larger, so this may be a read error. This chain connects TRBV29-1 to TRBJ2-3, with D perhaps TRBD1 (5 bases). CDR1 is SQVTM, CDR2 ANQGSEA, per germline. The CDR3 covers 13 residues. Trimming took off 2 bases at V and 8 bases at J, with 14 bases between the two ends. CDR3 protein: CSVEMIGQGTQYF. CDR3 DNA sequence: TGCAGCGTTGAAATGATAGGGCAGGGTACGCAGTATTTT.

With regard to this clonotype: Just one base apart from a much larger clone, this may be a read error. The CDR3 ends on some other residue instead of the conserved phenylalanine or tryptophan, so this is likely a read error. The chain combines TRBV14 with TRBJ1-1; D unresolved. The V gene lost 0 bases and the J gene lost 0 bases, with 8 bases spanning the gap. Germline CDR1 reads SGHDN; CDR2 reads FVKESK. The CDR3 is 15 residues long. In DNA, the CDR3 is TGTGCCAGCAGCCAAGAGGATATTTTGAACACTGAAGCTTTCTTA. Its translation: CASSQEDILNTEAFL.

In the case of this clonotype: This sequence may be a read error, since a much larger clone differs from it by one base. Here the CDR3 DNA reads TGCGTCAGCAGTGACAGGCCGGATGAAAAACTGTTTTTT. It codes for CVSSDRPDEKLFF. This chain links TRBV10-2 with TRBJ1-4; D is possibly TRBD1 (6 bases). Germline assignment: CDR1 WSHSY and CDR2 SAAADI. This CDR3 contains 13 residues.